The 8 T cell receptor beta chains below all came from one sample that was sequenced in a study of brain T cells in children with intractable seizures. The method was immunoSEQ multiplex PCR; TCRdb's version includes in-frame clones alone and lacks a portion of them. Of about 340,000 clones detected, over 85% appear once; the ten largest clones hold roughly 5.7%. Time point meaning: blood from clinic visit 5 months post-surgery; TSC patient then seizure free. The sequenced sample was peripheral blood, obtained about 5 months after surgery. The receptors stem from a boy younger than two with tuberous sclerosis and intractable seizures.

The rearrangement joins TRBV10-3 to TRBJ2-3; 12 bases match TRBD2. Germline CDR1 is ENHRY and CDR2 is SYGVKD. The CDR3 extends over 15 amino acids. After removal of 2 bases from V and 6 bases from J, the junction contained 3 bases not matched to a gene. Written as DNA, the CDR3 is TGTGCCATCAGTGAGGGACTAGCGGGAATGGATACGCAGTATTTT. The encoded protein is CAISEGLAGMDTQYF.

The chain has TRBV19 and TRBJ1-1, with a possible D match to TRBD1 (5 bases). This CDR3 contains 15 residues. V shed 7 bases and J shed 1 base, with 16 bases lying between them. Germline V gene data show CDR1 as LNHDA and CDR2 as SQIVND (reference sequence). For the CDR3, the DNA is TGTGCCAGTACTTTTTGGGACGGGAGGAACACTGAAGCTTTCTTT. Protein sequence: CASTFWDGRNTEAFF.

The gene calls are TRBV7-9 and TRBJ1-1; possible D gene TRBD1, 6 bases. The V and J ends lost 1 base and 5 bases respectively, with 14 bases between them. The germline CDR1 and CDR2 sequences are SEHNR and FQNEAQ (reference sequence). This CDR3 contains 15 residues. The CDR3 coding sequence is TGTGCCAGCAGCTTAGAACCCCAGGGGCGGACTGAAGCTTTCTTT. Protein sequence: CASSLEPQGRTEAFF.

The gene calls are TRBV18 and TRBJ2-7; unclear D gene. The ends were cut back, 5 bases at V and 4 bases at J, with 12 bases in the middle. Germline CDR1 and CDR2: KGHSH and LQKENI. The CDR3 sequence is 13 residues long. The CDR3: CASSNHETYEQYF. CDR3 sequence (DNA): TGTGCCAGCTCAAACCACGAAACTTACGAGCAGTACTTC.

This chain joins TRBV5-1 and TRBJ2-7, with D maybe TRBD2 (5 bases). Trimming removed 4 bases at V and 4 bases at J, with 21 bases between. The CDR3 loop spans 16 amino acids. Germline V gene data show CDR1 as SGHRS and CDR2 as YFSETQ. The CDR3 reads CASSVSPGINPYEQYF. In DNA form, the CDR3 reads TGCGCCAGCAGCGTCTCCCCGGGGATAAACCCGTACGAGCAGTACTTC.

V gene TRBV10-1 combines with J gene TRBJ2-1; 12 bases agree with TRBD2. The CDR3 runs 21 residues. CDR1 is WNHNN, CDR2 SYGVQD, per germline (reference sequence). Trimming took 3 bases from V and 2 from J; bases not matched to a gene: 17. The CDR3 DNA reads TGCGCCAGCAGTGAAATAAGAAGAAGACTAGCGGGAGTGGTAACCTACAATGAGCAGTTCTTC. It encodes CASSEIRRRLAGVVTYNEQFF.

The chain joins TRBV19 to TRBJ2-1; weak D call: TRBD2 (6 bases). The CDR3 length is 14 residues. CDR1 and CDR2 from the germline V gene are LNHDA and SQIVND (reference sequence). The ends were cut back, 5 bases at V and 3 bases at J, with 11 bases in the middle. The CDR3 reads CASSRDFDYNEQFF. The CDR3 region has the DNA TGTGCCAGTAGTCGGGACTTCGACTACAATGAGCAGTTCTTC.

The chain is built from TRBV9 and TRBJ2-3; tentatively, D is TRBD1 (5 bases). Germline CDR1 reads SGDLS; CDR2 reads YYNGEE. CDR3 length: 14 amino acids. V lost 0 bases, J lost 6 bases, and 11 bases lay in between. The CDR3 coding sequence is TGTGCCAGCAGCGTAGATTCGGCAGGGGATACGCAGTATTTT. Translation: CASSVDSAGDTQYF.